This T cell receptor beta chain was retrieved from a study of CXCR4 blockade with PD-1 therapy in pancreatic cancer. Study conclusions and caveats: Convergent selection by common tumor antigens was suggested by nucleotide rearrangement counts. Without paired alpha-beta data, shared specificity of dominant clones is unconfirmed. Tumor clonality averaged approximately 0.15 versus 0.048 in healthy blood, not predicting survival.

No neoadjuvant therapy was given before resection to the patients supplying these archived tumor blocks. CDR3 length: 14 residues. Germline CDR1 and CDR2: GTSNPN and SVGIG (reference sequence). Between the trimmed V and J ends, which lost 5 bases and 2 bases, there was a span of 13 bases. Sequenced by immunoSEQ multiplex PCR; TCRdb stores in-frame clones only, minus some. The sample yields over 7,500 clones, roughly 50% seen once. Worth noting for this clone: The antigen is unknown.

This rearrangement joins TRBV30 to TRBJ1-3; perhaps TRBD1 as D (6 bases). Sequences were obtained from tumor tissue. This receptor was obtained from a human donor with pancreatic ductal adenocarcinoma. The CDR3 bases are TGTGCCTGGGGAGTAGGACAGCCTGGAAACACCATATATTTT. This sequence encodes CAWGVGQPGNTIYF.